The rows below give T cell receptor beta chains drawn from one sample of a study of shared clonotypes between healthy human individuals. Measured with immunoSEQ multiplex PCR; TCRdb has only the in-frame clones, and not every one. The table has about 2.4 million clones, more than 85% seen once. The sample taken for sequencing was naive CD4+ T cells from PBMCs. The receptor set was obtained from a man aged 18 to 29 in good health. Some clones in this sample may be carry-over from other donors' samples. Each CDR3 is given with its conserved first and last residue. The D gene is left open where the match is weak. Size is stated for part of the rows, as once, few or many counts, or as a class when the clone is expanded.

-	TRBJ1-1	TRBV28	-	CASSSTGYGWLRGVDTEAFF	TGTGCCAGCAGTTCCACAGGGTACGGCTGGCTAAGGGGCGTGGACACTGAAGCTTTCTTT
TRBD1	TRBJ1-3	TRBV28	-	CATTKGTGFSGNTIYF	TGTGCCACCACAAAAGGGACAGGCTTCTCTGGAAACACCATATATTTT
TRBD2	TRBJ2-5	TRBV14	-	CASSPRTSGREETQYF	TGTGCCAGCAGCCCGCGGACTAGCGGGAGGGAAGAGACCCAGTACTTC
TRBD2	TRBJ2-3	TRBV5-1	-	CASSATSGRAGGDTQYF	TGCGCCAGCAGCGCAACTAGCGGGAGGGCCGGGGGAGATACGCAGTATTTT
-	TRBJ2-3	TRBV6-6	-	CASSPLDRTYTDTQYF	TGTGCCAGCAGCCCTCTAGATCGGACCTACACAGATACGCAGTATTTT
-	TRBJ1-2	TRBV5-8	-	CASSSGVGYTF	TGTGCCAGCAGCTCAGGGGTTGGCTACACCTTC
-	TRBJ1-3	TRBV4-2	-	CASSQDSLEGSSGNTIYF	TGTGCCAGCAGCCAAGATTCCTTGGAGGGGAGCTCTGGAAACACCATATATTTT
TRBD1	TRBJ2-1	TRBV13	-	CASSRYRDRGFNEQFF	TGTGCCAGCAGCCGATACCGGGACAGAGGTTTCAATGAGCAGTTCTTC
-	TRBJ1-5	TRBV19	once	CASNGGTFRGNQPQHF	TGTGCCAGTAACGGGGGGACTTTTAGGGGTAATCAGCCCCAGCATTTT
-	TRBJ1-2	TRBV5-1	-	CASSLGTYGYTF	TGCGCCAGCAGCTTGGGGACCTATGGCTACACCTTC
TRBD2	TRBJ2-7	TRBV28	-	CASSYPQSGRGYEQYF	TGTGCCAGCAGTTACCCCCAGAGCGGGAGAGGGTACGAGCAGTACTTC
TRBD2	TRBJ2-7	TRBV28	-	CASEGASGSYEQYF	TGTGCCAGCGAGGGGGCTAGCGGGAGCTACGAGCAGTACTTC
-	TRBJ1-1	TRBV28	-	CASSSPQDTEAFF	TGTGCCAGCAGTTCCCCACAGGACACTGAAGCTTTCTTT
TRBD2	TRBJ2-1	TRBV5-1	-	CASSLVLAGANEQFF	TGCGCCAGCAGCTTGGTGCTAGCGGGAGCCAATGAGCAGTTCTTC
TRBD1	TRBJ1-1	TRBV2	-	CASSQGAYTEAFF	TGTGCCAGCAGTCAGGGGGCGTACACTGAAGCTTTCTTT
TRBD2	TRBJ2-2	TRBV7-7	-	CASSLVLAGAIGELFF	TGTGCCAGCAGCTTAGTGCTAGCGGGAGCGATCGGGGAGCTGTTTTTT
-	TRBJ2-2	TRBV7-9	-	CASSYLGELFF	TGTGCCAGCAGCTACTTGGGGGAGCTGTTTTTT
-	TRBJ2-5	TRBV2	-	CASSDRGETQYF	TGTGCCAGCAGTGACAGGGGTGAGACCCAGTACTTC
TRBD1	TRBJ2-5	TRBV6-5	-	CASSYMTGRETQYF	TGTGCCAGCAGTTATATGACAGGGCGAGAGACCCAGTACTTC
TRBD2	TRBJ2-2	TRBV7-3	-	CASSPLYLAGGPLDPGELFF	TGTGCCAGCAGTCCTCTTTATCTAGCGGGAGGGCCTTTAGACCCCGGGGAGCTGTTTTTT
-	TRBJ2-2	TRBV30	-	CAWSWTSNTGELFF	TGTGCCTGGTCCTGGACCTCGAACACCGGGGAGCTGTTTTTT
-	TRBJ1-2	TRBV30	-	CASILYTGYGYTF	TGTGCCTCCATTCTTTACACGGGATATGGCTACACCTTC
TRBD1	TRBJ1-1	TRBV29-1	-	CSVGDRSGTEAFF	TGCAGCGTTGGGGACAGGTCGGGAACTGAAGCTTTCTTT
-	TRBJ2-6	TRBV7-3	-	CASSLKPEYSGANVLTF	TGTGCCAGCAGCTTAAAACCAGAGTACTCTGGGGCCAACGTCCTGACTTTC
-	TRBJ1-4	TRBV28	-	CASSLRRREKLFF	TGTGCCAGCAGCCTCCGAAGGAGGGAAAAACTGTTTTTT
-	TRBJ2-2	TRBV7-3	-	CASSSLANTGELFF	TGTGCCAGCAGTTCTCTAGCGAACACCGGGGAGCTGTTTTTT
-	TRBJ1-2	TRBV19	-	CASSEQGNYGYTF	TGTGCCAGCTCAGAGCAGGGAAACTATGGCTACACCTTC
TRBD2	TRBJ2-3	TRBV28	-	CASSGGGGTDTQYF	TGTGCCAGCAGCGGGGGGGGAGGCACAGATACGCAGTATTTT
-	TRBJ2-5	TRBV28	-	CASSLQFQETQYF	TGTGCCAGCAGTTTACAATTCCAAGAGACCCAGTACTTC
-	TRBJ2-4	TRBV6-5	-	CASTNRVADIQYF	TGTGCCAGCACTAACAGGGTGGCGGACATTCAGTACTTC
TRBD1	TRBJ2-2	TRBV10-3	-	CAIRGQGNTGELFF	TGTGCCATCAGGGGACAGGGTAACACCGGGGAGCTGTTTTTT
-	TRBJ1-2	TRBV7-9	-	CASSLRGTYGYTF	TGTGCCAGCAGCTTACGGGGAACCTATGGCTACACCTTC
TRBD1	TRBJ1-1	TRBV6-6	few	CASSYSRQGNTEAFF	TGTGCCAGCAGTTACTCTCGACAGGGGAACACTGAAGCTTTCTTT
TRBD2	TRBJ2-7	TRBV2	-	CASTLGLAVYYEQYF	TGTGCCAGCACTCTAGGGCTAGCGGTATACTACGAGCAGTACTTC
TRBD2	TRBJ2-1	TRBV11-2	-	CASTSGLAGVEQFF	TGTGCCAGCACCTCGGGACTAGCGGGAGTCGAGCAGTTCTTC
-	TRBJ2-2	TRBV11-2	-	CASSLSGRNTGELFF	TGTGCCAGCAGCTTATCAGGTCGGAACACCGGGGAGCTGTTTTTT
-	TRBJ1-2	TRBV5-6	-	CASSATVVGYGYTF	TGTGCCAGCAGCGCGACAGTCGTAGGGTATGGCTACACCTTC